This record covers a single TCR beta chain. Its antigen is not identified. Trimming stripped 2 bases from V and 5 bases from J, with 12 bases between. There are 14 residues in the CDR3. Germline CDR1 is SGHTA and CDR2 is FQGNSA. Regarding time point: baseline, week 1 (first vaccination visit). Sample treatment: pre-vaccination baseline after standard-of-care therapy. Astrocytomas found in donors were new, WHO grade 3 or 4, IDH1-mutant and ATRX-lost. This specimen comes from a study of a mutant IDH1 vaccine in newly diagnosed glioma. Study in general: Before enrollment, the patients had been treated with radiotherapy alone, temozolomide alone, or both together. Most of them had received both. Study-wide results and caveats: Changes in the top peripheral T cell clonotypes seemingly had no bearing on pseudoprogression.

Sequencing used immunoSEQ multiplex PCR; TCRdb keeps in-frame clones, though not all of them. The sample lists approximately 92,000 clones, around 77% occurring once. The V call is TRBV7-2, the J call TRBJ2-5, with D perhaps TRBD2 (6 bases). The sequences come from PBMCs, collected from a glioma patient treated with radiotherapy, temozolomide or both. This TCR came from a middle-aged man with glioma. Here the CDR3 DNA reads TGTGCCAGCAGCTTATATGGGGGGTGGGAGACCCAGTACTTC. It yields the protein CASSLYGGWETQYF. The whole variable domain, filled in from reference TRBV7-2 and TRBJ2-5, reads GAGVSQSPSNKVTEKGKDVELRCDPISGHTALYWYRQSLGQGLEFLIYFQGNSAPDKSGLPSDRFSAERTGGSVSTLTIQRTQQEDSAVYLCASSLYGGWETQYFGPGTRLLVL.